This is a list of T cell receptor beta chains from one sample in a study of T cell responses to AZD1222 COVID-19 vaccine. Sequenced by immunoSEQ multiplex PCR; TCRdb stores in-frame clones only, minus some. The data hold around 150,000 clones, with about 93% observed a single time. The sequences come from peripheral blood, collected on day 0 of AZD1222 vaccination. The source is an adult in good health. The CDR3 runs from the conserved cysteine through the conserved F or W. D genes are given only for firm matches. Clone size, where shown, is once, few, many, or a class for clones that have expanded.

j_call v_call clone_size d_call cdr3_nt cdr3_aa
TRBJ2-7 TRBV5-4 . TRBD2 TGTGCCAGCAGCTTTGGGCAGGGAGGGACCTACGAGCAGTACTTC CASSFGQGGTYEQYF
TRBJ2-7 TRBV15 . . TGTGCCACCAGCCTTCTATCCACCTCCTACGAGCAGTACTTC CATSLLSTSYEQYF
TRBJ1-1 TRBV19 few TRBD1 TGTGCCAGTAGACCCGGACAGGGGGCATCGGCTGAAGCTTTCTTT CASRPGQGASAEAFF
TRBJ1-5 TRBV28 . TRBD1 TGTGCCAGCAGTTTATGGGACAGGGGCAACAATCAGCCCCAGCATTTT CASSLWDRGNNQPQHF
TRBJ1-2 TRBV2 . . TGTGCCAGCAGTGTTAGGGGAGTTGTGGGCTTGGACGGCTACACCTTC CASSVRGVVGLDGYTF
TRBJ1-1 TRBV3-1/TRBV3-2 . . TGTGCCAGCAGCCAAGGGGTCGGGGCGGTCTTTCGGGCTTTCTTT CASSQGVGAVFRAFF
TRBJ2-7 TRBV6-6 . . TGTGCCAGCAGTTATCCAGGGGACGAGCAGTACTTC CASSYPGDEQYF
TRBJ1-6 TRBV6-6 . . TGTGCCAGCAGTTACGGGGGGGGACGCGATTCACCCCTCCACTTT CASSYGGGRDSPLHF
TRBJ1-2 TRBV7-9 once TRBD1 TGTGCCAGCAGCTTAGGCACAGGGGACTATGGCTACACCTTC CASSLGTGDYGYTF
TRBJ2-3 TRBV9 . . TGTGCCAGCAGCACACGAGCGGCCTCCACAGATACGCAGTATTTT CASSTRAASTDTQYF
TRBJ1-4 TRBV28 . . TGTGCCAGCAGTGATACGAACATACCGTTTGAAAAACTGTTTTTT CASSDTNIPFEKLFF
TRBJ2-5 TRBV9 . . TGTGCCAGCAGCGTAGGCCTAGCTGAAGAGACCCAGTACTTC CASSVGLAEETQYF
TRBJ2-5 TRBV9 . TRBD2 TGTGCCAGCACCGACGTGGGGGGGGAGACCCAGTACTTC CASTDVGGETQYF
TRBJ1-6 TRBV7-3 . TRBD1 TGTGCCAGCAGCCCGGGGACAGCAAATTCACCCCTCCACTTT CASSPGTANSPLHF
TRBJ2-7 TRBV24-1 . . TGTGCCACCAGTGTTGGAAGGGGTGGAGGCTATGGGTCAAGGTCCTACGAGCAGTACTTC CATSVGRGGGYGSRSYEQYF
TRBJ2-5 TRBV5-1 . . TGCGCCAGCAGCTTAAGCCAGGGCACAGAGACCCAGTACTTC CASSLSQGTETQYF
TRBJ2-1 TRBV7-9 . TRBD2 TGTGCCAGCAGCTTCGGGACTACCAATGAGCAGTTCTTC CASSFGTTNEQFF
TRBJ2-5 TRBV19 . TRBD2 TGTGCCAGTAGCCCCGGCGGACTAGCGGGAGGGAGAGGAGAGACCCAGTACTTC CASSPGGLAGGRGETQYF
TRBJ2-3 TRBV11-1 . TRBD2 TGTGCCAGCAGCCACAACCTAGCGGGAGAAGATACGCAGTATTTT CASSHNLAGEDTQYF
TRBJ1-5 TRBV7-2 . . TGTGCCAGCAGCTTACGGGGGAATAGCAATCAGCCCCAGCATTTT CASSLRGNSNQPQHF
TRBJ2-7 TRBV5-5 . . TGTGCCAGCAGCTACGACAGTTCCTACGAGCAGTACTTC CASSYDSSYEQYF
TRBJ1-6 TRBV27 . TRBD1 TGTGCCAGCAGTCCCCCGGGACAGGGAAATTCACCCCTCCACTTT CASSPPGQGNSPLHF
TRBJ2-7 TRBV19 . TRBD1 TGTGCCAGTAGTAATCGACAGGGCGGCACCTACGAGCAGTACTTC CASSNRQGGTYEQYF
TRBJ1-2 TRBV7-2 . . TGTGCCAGCAGCTTAATAAGGCCAGGGAATGGCTACACCTTC CASSLIRPGNGYTF
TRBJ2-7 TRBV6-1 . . TGTGCCAGCAGTGAACTAGCCGTCTCCTACGAGCAGTACTTC CASSELAVSYEQYF
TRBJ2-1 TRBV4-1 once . TGCGCCAGCAGCCAACGGGGAGCGATACGATACAATGAGCAGTTCTTC CASSQRGAIRYNEQFF
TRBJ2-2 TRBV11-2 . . TGTGCCAGCAGCTTACCCACCTCTGGAACCTCGTACACCGGGGAGCTGTTTTTT CASSLPTSGTSYTGELFF
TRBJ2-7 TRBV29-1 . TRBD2 TGCAGCGTATCGGGACTAGCGGACTACGAGCAGTACTTC CSVSGLADYEQYF
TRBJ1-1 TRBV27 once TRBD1 TGTGCCAGCAGGCCCAGGGGGTATCGAGCTTTCTTT CASRPRGYRAFF
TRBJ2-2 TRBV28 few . TGTGCCAGCAGCCCGGGATCGGCAAACACCGGGGAGCTGTTTTTT CASSPGSANTGELFF
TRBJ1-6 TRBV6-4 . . TGTGCCAGCAGTGAAGGGTACCCCCCTTCACCCCTCCACTTT CASSEGYPPSPLHF
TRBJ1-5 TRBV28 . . TGTGCCAGCAGTTTATCTTCCAGGTTCCAGCCCCAGCATTTT CASSLSSRFQPQHF
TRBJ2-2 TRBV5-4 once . TGTGCCAGCAGCTTGAGGCGCGGGACGAACACCGGGGAGCTGTTTTTT CASSLRRGTNTGELFF